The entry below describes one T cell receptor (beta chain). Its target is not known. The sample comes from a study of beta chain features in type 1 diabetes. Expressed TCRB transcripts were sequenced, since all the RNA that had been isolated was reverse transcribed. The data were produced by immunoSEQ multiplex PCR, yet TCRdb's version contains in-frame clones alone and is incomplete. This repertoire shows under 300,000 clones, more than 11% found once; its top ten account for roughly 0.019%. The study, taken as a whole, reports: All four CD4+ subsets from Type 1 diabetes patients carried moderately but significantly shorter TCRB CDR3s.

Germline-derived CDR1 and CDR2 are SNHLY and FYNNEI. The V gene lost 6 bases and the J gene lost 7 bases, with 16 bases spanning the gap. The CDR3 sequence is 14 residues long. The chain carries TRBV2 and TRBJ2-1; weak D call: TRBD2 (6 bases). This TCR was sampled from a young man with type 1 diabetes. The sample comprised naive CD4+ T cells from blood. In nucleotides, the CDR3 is TGTGCCAGCAGGGGGACTGGAAAGAAGAATGAGCAGTTCTTC. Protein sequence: CASRGTGKKNEQFF.